One sample yielded the 20 T cell receptor beta chains listed below, sequenced in a study of blood T cells in healthy people across ages. The use of a sample-barcoded 5' primer and a J-beta primer mix characterized a second PCR of about 7 to 12 cycles. MiXCR, applied by TCRdb to the 5' RACE reads, yields one record per CDR3 protein. The sample shows 1,500,000 or so distinct CDR3 sequences, 40% to 45% of them seen only once. The sequenced sample consisted of blood. These receptors came from a woman aged 18-35 years in good health.

V usage is TRBV4-2 and J usage is TRBJ2-5, with 12 bases matching TRBD1. Trimming cost V 4 bases and J 5 bases; bases outside gene matches: 14. Germline values: CDR1 LGHNA, CDR2 YNFKEQ. The CDR3 consists of 18 residues. CDR3 in amino acids: CASSPTGTGGFRGETQYF. The CDR3 bases are TGTGCCAGCAGCCCTACCGGGACAGGGGGCTTTAGAGGGGAGACCCAGTACTTC.

There are a few counts of this clonotype. This sequence joins TRBV7-2 and TRBJ1-1; no definite D call. The germline V gene has CDR1 SGHTA and CDR2 FQGNSA. V lost 5 bases, J lost 3 bases, and 16 bases lay in between. This CDR3 region has 15 residues. CDR3 coding DNA: TGTGCCAGCAGCCCCGAGGGAGGTTTGTACACTGAAGCTTTCTTT. This encodes CASSPEGGLYTEAFF. The variable domain in full, completed from reference TRBV7-2 and TRBJ1-1, reads GAGVSQSPSNKVTEKGKDVELRCDPISGHTALYWYRQSLGQGLEFLIYFQGNSAPDKSGLPSDRFSAERTGGSVSTLTIQRTQQEDSAVYLCASSPEGGLYTEAFFGQGTRLTVV.

This sequence joins TRBV18 and TRBJ2-1; the D call may be TRBD1 or TRBD2 (6 bases each). With the DNA end fitting TRBJ2-7 better, the J assignment may be wrong. Germline V CDR1 and CDR2: KGHSH, LQKENI. This CDR3 comprises 14 residues. The CDR3 nucleotides read TGTGCCAGCTCAGTAAAGGGGGGACCATCCGAGCAGTACTTC. Amino acids: CASSVKGGPSEQYF.

This sequence joins TRBV27 and TRBJ1-2; D unclear. The CDR3 is 14 amino acids. Germline values: CDR1 MNHEY, CDR2 SMNVEV (reference sequence). V lost 4 bases and J 0 bases, leaving 9 bases between the germline ends. CDR3 DNA: TGTGCCAGCAGTTCGACGGTAGCTAACTATGGCTACACCTTC. Protein product: CASSSTVANYGYTF.

The chain joins TRBV7-9 to TRBJ1-2, with 7 bases that match TRBD1. The CDR3 contains 17 residues. Germline CDR1 and CDR2: SEHNR and FQNEAQ (reference sequence). With 5 bases clipped from V and 0 bases from J, the junction kept 12 bases outside the gene matches. In DNA form, the CDR3 reads TGTGCCAGCAGCGATCGGACAGGTCGGAGCCCTAACTATGGCTACACCTTC. Protein product: CASSDRTGRSPNYGYTF. Supplemented by reference TRBV7-9 and TRBJ1-2, the full variable domain reads DTGVSQNPRHKITKRGQNVTFRCDPISEHNRLYWYRQTLGQGPEFLTYFQNEAQLEKSRLLSDRFSAERPKGSFSTLEIQRTEQGDSAMYLCASSDRTGRSPNYGYTFGSGTRLTVV.

This chain links TRBV7-2 with TRBJ2-3; 8 bases line up with TRBD2. Germline loops: CDR1 SGHTA, CDR2 FQGNSA. The J segment lost 6 bases and the V segment lost 5 bases, leaving 7 bases of the junction unmatched. This CDR3 is 14 amino acids long. Written as DNA, the CDR3 is TGTGCCAGCAGCATTAGCGGGGTCGTGGATACGCAGTATTTT. Amino acids: CASSISGVVDTQYF.

The table lists this clonotype with a few counts. A much larger clone is a single base away; this may be a read error. The chain couples TRBV4-3 to TRBJ2-5; D is possibly TRBD2 (5 bases). CDR1 LGHNA and CDR2 YSLEER come from the germline V gene. The CDR3 is made up of 19 amino acids. Trimming shortened V by 3 bases and J by 11 bases, and 34 bases separated the two germline ends. The CDR3 spells CASSQVFLVRPPEVHEQYF. The CDR3 DNA reads as TGCGCCAGCAGCCAGGTCTTTTTAGTGAGGCCCCCGGAGGTCCATGAGCAGTACTTC.

This clonotype was seen more than once but under ten times. The DNA for the CDR3 is TGTGCCAGCCGACCGGCTAGCGGGGGAAAGCAGTACTTC. Protein product: CASRPASGGKQYF. The rearrangement links TRBV12-3 or TRBV12-4 to TRBJ2-5, with 10 bases identical to TRBD2. V lost 8 bases and J lost 11; bases outside the gene matches: 11. The CDR3 covers 13 residues.

This clonotype has only a few counts. The genes are TRBV13 and TRBJ2-7; 7 bases map to TRBD2. J was trimmed by 3 bases and V by 2 bases; bases with no gene match: 7. Germline-derived CDR1 and CDR2 are PRHDT and FYEKMQ (reference sequence). This CDR3 has 15 amino acids. As DNA, the CDR3 is TGTGCCAGCAGCTTATTACTAGCGAATAACTACGAGCAGTACTTC. This translates into CASSLLLANNYEQYF.

The rearrangement uses TRBV7-6 and TRBJ2-5; D not resolved. The J call is doubtful: the DNA matches TRBJ2-7 better. Germline V lookup: CDR1 SGHVS, CDR2 FNYEAQ. This CDR3 contains 16 residues. The CDR3 region is CASSLRVPAYLDEQYF. The DNA of the CDR3 is TGTGCCAGCAGCTTAAGGGTCCCAGCCTACCTCGACGAGCAGTACTTC.

The CDR3, as DNA: TGCAGCGTTAGCGGGAGCAATGGCGAGACCCAGTACTTC. It specifies CSVSGSNGETQYF. This chain links TRBV29-1 with TRBJ2-5; 8 bases match TRBD2. V shed 5 bases, J shed 5 bases, and the junction held 7 bases outside the gene matches. The germline V gene has CDR1 SQVTM and CDR2 ANQGSEA. The CDR3 is made up of 13 amino acids. Full variable domain (remainder filled in from reference TRBV29-1 and TRBJ2-5): SAVISQKPSRDICQRGTSLTIQCQVDSQVTMMFWYRQQPGQSLTLIATANQGSEATYESGFVIDKFPISRPNLTFSTLTVSNMSPEDSSIYLCSVSGSNGETQYFGPGTRLLVL.

The chain has TRBV6-6 and TRBJ2-7; possibly TRBD1 or TRBD2 for D (5 bases each). This CDR3 is built from 15 residues. The germline V and J ends were trimmed by 6 bases and 8 bases, with 23 bases remaining between them. Looked up from germline, CDR1 is MNHNY and CDR2 is SVGAGI (reference sequence). CDR3 sequence: CASSSTRGTQKKQYF. Here the CDR3 DNA reads TGTGCCAGCAGCTCTACCCGGGGCACCCAAAAGAAGCAGTACTTC.

This clonotype was recorded many times. V usage is TRBV12-3 or TRBV12-4 and J usage is TRBJ2-1, with unresolved D. The V end was cut by 3 bases, the J end by 6 bases, with 6 bases between. The length of the CDR3 is 12 residues. The CDR3 protein is CASSFPSNEQFF. Here the CDR3 DNA reads TGTGCCAGCAGTTTCCCCAGCAATGAGCAGTTCTTC.

J is TRBJ1-1 and V is TRBV20-1, with D tentatively TRBD1 (5 bases). CDR3 length: 16 residues. From germline, CDR1 is DFQATT and CDR2 SNEGSKA (reference sequence). V shed 7 bases and J shed 1 base, with 22 bases lying between them. In nucleotides, the CDR3 is TGCAGTGTTCAAGGACACGGGGCCAGTAAGAACACTGAAGCTTTCTTT. This sequence encodes CSVQGHGASKNTEAFF.

This clonotype was counted once. CDR3 bases: TGTGCCAGCAGAGACACAGACAGGGGAAATCCTGAAGCTTTCTTT. Translation gives CASRDTDRGNPEAFF. The V gene is TRBV12-3 or TRBV12-4, the J gene TRBJ1-1, with TRBD1 identical over 8 bases. V dropped 6 bases and J dropped 6; count of bases not matched to a gene: 12. The length of the CDR3 is 15 residues.

The sample holds many counts of this clonotype. The chain links TRBV4-3 to TRBJ2-3; no clear D. V was cut by 3 bases and J by 0 bases, with 10 bases left in between. Germline V gene data show CDR1 as LGHNA and CDR2 as YSLEER. There are 15 residues in the CDR3. CDR3 sequence reads: CASSQGSSSTDTQYF. CDR3 coding DNA: TGCGCCAGCAGCCAGGGGTCGTCTAGCACAGATACGCAGTATTTT.

This clonotype was counted only a few times. The chain couples TRBV7-8 to TRBJ2-1; the D gene could be TRBD1 or TRBD2 (5 bases each). Trimming took 4 bases from V and 8 from J, leaving 18 bases between them. The CDR3 spans 15 residues. Germline V gene data show CDR1 as SGHVS and CDR2 as FQNEAQ. DNA of the CDR3: TGTGCCAGCAGCTCCACGCTCGGGGCAGTCTATGAGCAGTTCTTC. Its protein is CASSSTLGAVYEQFF.

Only one count was recorded for this clonotype. The chain carries TRBV14 and TRBJ2-7; D is unresolved. V was shortened by 1 base and J by 8 bases, with 9 bases between the two germline ends. The germline V gene has CDR1 SGHDN and CDR2 FVKESK. The CDR3 length is 12 residues. CDR3 region: CASSQGLGKQYF. CDR3 DNA: TGTGCCAGCAGCCAAGGGTTGGGGAAGCAGTACTTC. Full variable domain (missing parts from reference TRBV14 and TRBJ2-7): EAGVTQFPSHSVIEKGQTVTLRCDPISGHDNLYWYRRVMGKEIKFLLHFVKESKQDESGMPNNRFLAERTGGTYSTLKVQPAELEDSGVYFCASSQGLGKQYFGPGTRLTVT.

The gene calls are TRBV24-1 and TRBJ1-1; 7 bases align to TRBD1. Germline assignment: CDR1 KGHDR and CDR2 SFDVKD. The CDR3 loop spans 15 amino acids. V was clipped by 5 bases and J by 0 bases; unmatched bases: 5. The CDR3 nucleotides read TGTGCCACCAGTGCCCGACAGGGCCTGAACACTGAAGCTTTCTTT. Translated, it gives CATSARQGLNTEAFF.

This clonotype appeared a few times. The V call is TRBV29-1, the J call TRBJ2-5, with TRBD2 matching over 7 bases. This CDR3 comprises 14 residues. V shed 5 bases and J 3 bases; nucleotides not matched to a gene: 9. CDR1 and CDR2 (germline): SQVTM, ANQGSEA. CDR3 nucleotides: TGCAGCGTTTCTACCCGACTAGCCAAAGAGACCCAGTACTTC. Translation: CSVSTRLAKETQYF.